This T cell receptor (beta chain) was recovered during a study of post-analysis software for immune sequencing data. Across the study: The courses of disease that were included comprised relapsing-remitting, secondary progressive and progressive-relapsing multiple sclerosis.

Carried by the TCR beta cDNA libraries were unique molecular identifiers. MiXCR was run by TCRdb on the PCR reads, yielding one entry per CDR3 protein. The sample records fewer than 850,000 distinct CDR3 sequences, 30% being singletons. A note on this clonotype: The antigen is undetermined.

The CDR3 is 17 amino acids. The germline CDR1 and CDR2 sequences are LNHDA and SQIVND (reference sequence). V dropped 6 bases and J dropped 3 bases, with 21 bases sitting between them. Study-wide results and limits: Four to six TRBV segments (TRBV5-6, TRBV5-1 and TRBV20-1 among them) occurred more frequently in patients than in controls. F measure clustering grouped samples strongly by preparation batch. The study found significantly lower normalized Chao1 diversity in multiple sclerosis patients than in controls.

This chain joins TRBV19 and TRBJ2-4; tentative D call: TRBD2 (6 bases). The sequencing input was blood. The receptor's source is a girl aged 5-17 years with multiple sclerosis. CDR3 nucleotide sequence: TGTGCCAGTAGACCCCTCACCGGGGGAATAGGCAAAAACATTCAGTACTTC. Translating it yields CASRPLTGGIGKNIQYF.